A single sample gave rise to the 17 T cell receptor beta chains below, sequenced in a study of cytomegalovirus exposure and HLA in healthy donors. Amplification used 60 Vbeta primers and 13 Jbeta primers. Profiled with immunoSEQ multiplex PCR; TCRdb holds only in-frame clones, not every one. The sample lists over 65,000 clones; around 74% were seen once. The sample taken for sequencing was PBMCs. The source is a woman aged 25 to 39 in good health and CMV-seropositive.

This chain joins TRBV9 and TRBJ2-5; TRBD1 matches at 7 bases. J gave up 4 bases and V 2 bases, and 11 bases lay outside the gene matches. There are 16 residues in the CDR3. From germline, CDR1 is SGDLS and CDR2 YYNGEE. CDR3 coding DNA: TGTGCCAGCAGCGTTCACAGGGGCGCCTCGGGAGAGACCCAGTACTTC. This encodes CASSVHRGASGETQYF.

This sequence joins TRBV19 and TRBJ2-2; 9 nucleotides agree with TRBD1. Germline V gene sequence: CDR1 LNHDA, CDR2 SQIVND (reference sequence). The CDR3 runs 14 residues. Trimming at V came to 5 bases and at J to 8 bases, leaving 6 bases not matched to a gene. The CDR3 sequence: CASSPGTGLGELFF. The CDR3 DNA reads TGTGCCAGTAGTCCCGGGACAGGGTTAGGGGAGCTGTTTTTT.

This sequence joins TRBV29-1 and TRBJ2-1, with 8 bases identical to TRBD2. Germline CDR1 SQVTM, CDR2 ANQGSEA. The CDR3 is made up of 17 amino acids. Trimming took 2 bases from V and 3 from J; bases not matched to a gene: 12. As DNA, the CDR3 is TGCAGCGTTGAACCTGGGGCGGCTAGCGGGTTCTACAATGAGCAGTTCTTC. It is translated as CSVEPGAASGFYNEQFF.

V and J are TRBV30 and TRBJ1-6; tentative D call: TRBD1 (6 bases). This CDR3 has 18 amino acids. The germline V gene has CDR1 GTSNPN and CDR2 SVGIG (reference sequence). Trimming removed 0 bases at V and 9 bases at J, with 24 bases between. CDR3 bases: TGTGCCTGGAGTGTTTATTCGGCCAGGGACACTCGATCTTCACCCCTCCACTTT. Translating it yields CAWSVYSARDTRSSPLHF.

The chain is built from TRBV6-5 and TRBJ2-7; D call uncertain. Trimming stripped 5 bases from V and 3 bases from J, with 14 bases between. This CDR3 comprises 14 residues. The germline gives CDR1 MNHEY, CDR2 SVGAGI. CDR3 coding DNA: TGTGCCAGCAGTCGCGATTTCACCCTCTACGAGCAGTACTTC. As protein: CASSRDFTLYEQYF.

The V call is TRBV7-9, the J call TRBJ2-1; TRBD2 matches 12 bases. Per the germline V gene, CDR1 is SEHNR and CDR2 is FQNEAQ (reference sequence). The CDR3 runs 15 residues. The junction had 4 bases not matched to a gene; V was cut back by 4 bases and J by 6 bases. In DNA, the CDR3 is TGTGCCAGCAGCTCGACTAGCGGGAGTCCCAATGAGCAGTTCTTC. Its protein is CASSSTSGSPNEQFF.

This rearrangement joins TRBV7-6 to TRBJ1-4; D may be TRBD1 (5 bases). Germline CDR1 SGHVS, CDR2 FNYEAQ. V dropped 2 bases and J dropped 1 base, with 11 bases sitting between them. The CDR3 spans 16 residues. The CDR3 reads CASSLRQQGTNEKLFF. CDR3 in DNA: TGTGCCAGCAGCTTACGACAGCAGGGAACTAATGAAAAACTGTTTTTT.

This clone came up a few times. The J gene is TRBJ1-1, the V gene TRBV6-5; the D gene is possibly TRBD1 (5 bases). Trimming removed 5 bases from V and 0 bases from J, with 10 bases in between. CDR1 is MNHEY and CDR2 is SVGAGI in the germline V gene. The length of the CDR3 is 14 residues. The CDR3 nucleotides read TGTGCCAGCAGTAGGACAATCATGAACACTGAAGCTTTCTTT. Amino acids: CASSRTIMNTEAFF.

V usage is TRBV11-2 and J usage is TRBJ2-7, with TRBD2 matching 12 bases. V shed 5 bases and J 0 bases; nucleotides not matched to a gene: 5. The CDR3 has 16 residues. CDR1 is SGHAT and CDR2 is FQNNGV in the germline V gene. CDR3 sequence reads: CASSVRLAGASYEQYF. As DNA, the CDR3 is TGTGCCAGCAGCGTACGACTAGCGGGAGCCTCCTACGAGCAGTACTTC.

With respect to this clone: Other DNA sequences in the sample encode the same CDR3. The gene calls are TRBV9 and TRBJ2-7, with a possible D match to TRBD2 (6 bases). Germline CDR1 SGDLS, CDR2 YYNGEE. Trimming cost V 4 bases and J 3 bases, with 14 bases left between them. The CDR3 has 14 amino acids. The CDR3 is CASSPRDSFYEQYF. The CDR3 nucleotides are TGTGCCAGCAGCCCGCGGGACTCATTCTACGAGCAGTACTTC.

The CDR3 is CASSSAYRGETQYF. The CDR3 bases are TGTGCCAGCAGCTCTGCCTACAGGGGAGAGACCCAGTACTTC. V gene TRBV7-8 combines with J gene TRBJ2-5; 7 bases match TRBD1. J gave up 4 bases and V 4 bases, and 6 bases lay outside the gene matches. The CDR3 sequence is 14 residues long. Germline values: CDR1 SGHVS, CDR2 FQNEAQ.

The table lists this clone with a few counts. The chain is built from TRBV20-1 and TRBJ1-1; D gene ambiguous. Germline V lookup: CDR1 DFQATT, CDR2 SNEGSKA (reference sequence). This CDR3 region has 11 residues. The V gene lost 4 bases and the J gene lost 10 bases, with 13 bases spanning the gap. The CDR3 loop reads CSATAVRVAFF. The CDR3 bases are TGCAGTGCTACTGCGGTTAGAGTAGCTTTCTTT.

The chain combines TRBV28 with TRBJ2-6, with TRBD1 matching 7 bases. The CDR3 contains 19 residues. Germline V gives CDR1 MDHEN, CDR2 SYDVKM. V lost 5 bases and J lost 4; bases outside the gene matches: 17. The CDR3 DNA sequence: TGTGCCAGCAGTCCCTTAACTTCCTTACAGGGGAAAGGGGCCAACGTCCTGACTTTC. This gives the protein CASSPLTSLQGKGANVLTF.

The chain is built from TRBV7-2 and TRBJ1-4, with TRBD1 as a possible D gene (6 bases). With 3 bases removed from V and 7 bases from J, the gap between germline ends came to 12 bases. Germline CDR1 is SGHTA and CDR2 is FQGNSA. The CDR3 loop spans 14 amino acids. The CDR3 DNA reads TGTGCCAGCAGCTTTTGGGACACCAGTGAAAAACTGTTTTTT. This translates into CASSFWDTSEKLFF.

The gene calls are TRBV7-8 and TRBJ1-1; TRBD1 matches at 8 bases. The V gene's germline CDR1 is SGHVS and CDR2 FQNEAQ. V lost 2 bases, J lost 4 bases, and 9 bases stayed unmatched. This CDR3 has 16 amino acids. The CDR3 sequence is CASSLTGQGRGTEAFF. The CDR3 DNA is TGTGCCAGCAGCTTAACCGGACAGGGTAGGGGCACTGAAGCTTTCTTT.

CDR3: CASSEKSGYTF. In nucleotides, the CDR3 is TGTGCCAGCAGTGAGAAGAGTGGCTACACCTTC. The V call is TRBV6-1, the J call TRBJ1-2; D is unclear. Germline-derived CDR1 and CDR2 are MNHNS and SASEGT. The CDR3 sequence is 11 residues long. V was shortened by 3 bases and J by 7 bases, with 6 bases between the two germline ends.

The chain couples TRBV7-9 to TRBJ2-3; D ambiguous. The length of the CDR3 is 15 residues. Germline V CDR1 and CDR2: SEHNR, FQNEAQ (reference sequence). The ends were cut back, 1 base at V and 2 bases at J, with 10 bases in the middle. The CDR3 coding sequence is TGTGCCAGCAGCTTAGACGTAGACAACACAGATACGCAGTATTTT. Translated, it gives CASSLDVDNTDTQYF.